This is a list of T cell receptor beta chains from one sample in a study of blood T cell repertoires in COVID-19. Clones were sequenced by immunoSEQ multiplex PCR, and TCRdb holds only the in-frame ones, with some missing. Found here are 35,000 to 50,000 clones, around 84% of them singletons; the top ten hold over 10%. The specimen was peripheral blood. The receptors originated from a woman in her 70s in a cohort sampled during active COVID-19. The CDR3 runs from the conserved cysteine through the conserved F or W. D genes are given only for firm matches. Only some rows state a clone size, as once, few, many or a class for expanded clones.

d_call j_call v_call clone_size cdr3_aa cdr3_nt
NA TRBJ1-2 TRBV30 NA CAWSPLGRGGYTF TGTGCCTGGAGTCCCCTAGGGCGAGGGGGCTACACCTTC
TRBD1 TRBJ2-1 TRBV18 once CASSPPGTGENEQFF TGTGCCAGCTCACCACCTGGGACAGGGGAGAATGAGCAGTTCTTC
NA TRBJ2-1 TRBV6-1 NA CASSEVAGMLDEQFF TGTGCCAGCAGTGAGGTTGCAGGGATGTTGGATGAGCAGTTCTTC
NA TRBJ2-7 TRBV10-2 NA CASSEVRTLAYEQYF TGCGCCAGCAGTGAGGTCAGGACTCTTGCCTACGAGCAGTACTTC
TRBD2 TRBJ2-3 TRBV18 few CASSPRSGRGSSTDTQYF TGTGCCAGCTCACCAAGGAGCGGGAGAGGTTCTAGCACAGATACGCAGTATTTT
NA TRBJ2-1 TRBV5-6 NA CASSLWGSDNEQFF TGTGCCAGCAGCTTGTGGGGCTCCGACAATGAGCAGTTCTTC
TRBD2 TRBJ2-7 TRBV30 NA CAWSSWTSGYEQYF TGTGCCTGGAGTTCCTGGACTAGCGGCTACGAGCAGTACTTC
TRBD1 TRBJ2-7 TRBV10-1 NA CASSAWTGSYEQYF TGCGCCAGCAGTGCATGGACAGGGTCCTACGAGCAGTACTTC
TRBD1 TRBJ2-7 TRBV30 NA CAWSGTGTGAYEQYF TGTGCCTGGAGTGGAACCGGGACAGGGGCCTACGAGCAGTACTTC
NA TRBJ2-5 TRBV7-2 NA CASSPQNQETQYF TGTGCCAGCAGCCCCCAGAACCAAGAGACCCAGTACTTC
NA TRBJ2-3 TRBV20-1 NA CSARDLNTQYF TGCAGTGCTAGAGATTTAAATACGCAGTATTTT
TRBD1 TRBJ1-3 TRBV5-1 NA CASSPGQGNLLGNTIYF TGCGCCAGCAGCCCCGGACAGGGAAATCTTCTCGGAAACACCATATATTTT
TRBD1 TRBJ2-1 TRBV3-1/TRBV3-2 NA CASSPRGQIYNEQFF TGTGCCAGCAGCCCGAGGGGACAGATCTACAATGAGCAGTTCTTC
NA TRBJ2-3 TRBV12-3/TRBV12-4 NA CASSLAGLATQYF TGTGCCAGCAGTTTAGCGGGTCTAGCTACGCAGTATTTT
TRBD2 TRBJ2-1 TRBV28 NA CASSVSGLAGLNEQFF TGTGCCAGCAGTGTATCGGGGCTAGCGGGTCTTAATGAGCAGTTCTTC
NA TRBJ2-7 TRBV5-5 NA CASSWTDGYEQYF TGTGCCAGCAGCTGGACAGACGGCTACGAGCAGTACTTC
NA TRBJ2-7 TRBV7-9 NA CASSLGERGGYPYEQYF TGTGCCAGCAGCTTAGGGGAGCGAGGGGGATACCCCTACGAGCAGTACTTC
TRBD1 TRBJ2-3 TRBV5-1 once CASSLGQGASTDTQYF TGCGCCAGCAGCCTGGGACAGGGGGCGAGTACAGATACGCAGTATTTT
NA TRBJ1-5 TRBV28 NA CASAQGDQPQHF TGTGCCAGCGCACAGGGTGATCAGCCCCAGCATTTT
TRBD2 TRBJ2-7 TRBV7-2 few CASNDAGGLANYEQYF TGTGCCAGCAACGACGCCGGAGGACTAGCGAACTACGAGCAGTACTTC
TRBD2 TRBJ2-7 TRBV3-1/TRBV3-2 NA CASSQGRTSGRTYEQYF TGTGCCAGCAGCCAAGGCCGGACTAGCGGGAGGACCTACGAGCAGTACTTC
TRBD2 TRBJ2-7 TRBV18 NA CASSLLGTSGRTSGDEQYF TGTGCCAGCTCACTATTAGGGACTAGCGGGAGGACCAGCGGCGACGAGCAGTACTTC
NA TRBJ1-4 TRBV5-4 NA CASSLAGGGRKEKLFF TGTGCCAGCAGCTTGGCCGGGGGGGGGAGAAAGGAAAAACTGTTTTTT
NA TRBJ1-2 TRBV30 NA CAWRGLPGYGYTF TGTGCCTGGAGAGGCCTGCCAGGCTATGGCTACACCTTC
NA TRBJ2-7 TRBV28 NA CASSFPTGRSYEQYF TGTGCCAGCAGTTTTCCGACAGGGAGGTCCTACGAGCAGTACTTC
TRBD1 TRBJ1-1 TRBV4-1 NA CASSRSPTGVFTEAFF TGCGCCAGCAGCCGCAGTCCTACAGGGGTTTTCACTGAAGCTTTCTTT
TRBD2 TRBJ2-2 TRBV2 NA CASSDTSGAGELFF TGTGCCAGCAGTGATACTAGCGGGGCCGGGGAGCTGTTTTTT
TRBD2 TRBJ2-2 TRBV6-5 NA CASSRIAGSSGELFF TGTGCCAGCAGCAGAATAGCGGGAAGTTCCGGGGAGCTGTTTTTT